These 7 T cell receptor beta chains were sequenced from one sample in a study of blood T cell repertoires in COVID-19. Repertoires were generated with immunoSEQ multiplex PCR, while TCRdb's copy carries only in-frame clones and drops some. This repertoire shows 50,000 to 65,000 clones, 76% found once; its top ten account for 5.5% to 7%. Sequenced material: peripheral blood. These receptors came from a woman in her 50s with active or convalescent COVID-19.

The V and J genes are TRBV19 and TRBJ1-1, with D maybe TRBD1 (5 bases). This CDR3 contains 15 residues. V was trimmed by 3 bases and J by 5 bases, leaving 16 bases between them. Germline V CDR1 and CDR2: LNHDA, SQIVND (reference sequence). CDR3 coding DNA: TGTGCCAGTAGTATCTGGGGCCAAGGGAAAACTGAAGCTTTCTTT. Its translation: CASSIWGQGKTEAFF.

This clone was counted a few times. The chain's CDR3 is CASSLDGFLYEQYF. The CDR3 DNA reads as TGCGCCAGCAGCTTGGACGGGTTCCTCTACGAGCAGTACTTC. The rearrangement links TRBV5-1 to TRBJ2-7; unclear D gene. In germline, CDR1 is SGHRS, CDR2 YFSETQ. The CDR3 consists of 14 residues. V lost 0 bases to trimming and J lost 3 bases, with 10 bases between them.

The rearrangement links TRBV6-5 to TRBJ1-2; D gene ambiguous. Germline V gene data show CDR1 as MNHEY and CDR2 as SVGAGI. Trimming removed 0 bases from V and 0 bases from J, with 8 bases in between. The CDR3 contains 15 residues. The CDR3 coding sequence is TGTGCCAGCAGTTACTCGGGAGTTGCTAACTATGGCTACACCTTC. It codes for CASSYSGVANYGYTF.

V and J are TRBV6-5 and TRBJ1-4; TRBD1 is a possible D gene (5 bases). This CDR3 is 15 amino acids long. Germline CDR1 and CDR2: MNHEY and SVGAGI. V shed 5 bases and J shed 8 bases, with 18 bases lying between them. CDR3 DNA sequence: TGTGCCAGCAGTCCGGAAGGCAGGGTGGGGGAAAAACTGTTTTTT. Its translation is CASSPEGRVGEKLFF.

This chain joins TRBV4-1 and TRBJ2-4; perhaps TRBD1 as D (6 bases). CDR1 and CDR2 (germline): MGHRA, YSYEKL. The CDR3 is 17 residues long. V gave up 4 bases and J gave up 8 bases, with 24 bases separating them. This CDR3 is CASSPRGGANLKDIQYF. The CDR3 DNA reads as TGCGCCAGCAGCCCAAGAGGGGGAGCTAACCTGAAGGACATTCAGTACTTC.

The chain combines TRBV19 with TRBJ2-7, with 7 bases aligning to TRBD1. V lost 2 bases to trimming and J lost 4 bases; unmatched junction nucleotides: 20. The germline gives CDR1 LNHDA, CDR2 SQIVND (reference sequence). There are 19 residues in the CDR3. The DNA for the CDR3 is TGTGCCAGTAGTATATCATCGGCGGCCTCTCCCAGGGGGAATTACGAGCAGTACTTC. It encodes CASSISSAASPRGNYEQYF.

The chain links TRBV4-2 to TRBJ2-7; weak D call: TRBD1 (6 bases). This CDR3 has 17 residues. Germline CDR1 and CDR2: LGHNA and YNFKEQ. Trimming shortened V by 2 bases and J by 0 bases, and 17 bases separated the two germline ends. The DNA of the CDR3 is TGTGCCAGCAGCCAAAAAAGGGGGACGGCTAGCTCCTACGAGCAGTACTTC. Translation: CASSQKRGTASSYEQYF.